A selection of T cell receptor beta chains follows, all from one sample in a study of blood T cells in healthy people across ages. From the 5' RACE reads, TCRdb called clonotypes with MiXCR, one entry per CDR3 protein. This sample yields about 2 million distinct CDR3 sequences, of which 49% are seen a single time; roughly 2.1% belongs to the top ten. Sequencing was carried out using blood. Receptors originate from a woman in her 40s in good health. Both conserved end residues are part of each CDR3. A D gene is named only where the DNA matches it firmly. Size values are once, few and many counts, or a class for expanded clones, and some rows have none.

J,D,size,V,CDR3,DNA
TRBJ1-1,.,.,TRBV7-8,CASSLGTRQAHTEAFF,TGTGCCAGCAGCTTAGGCACCCGACAGGCGCACACTGAAGCTTTCTTT
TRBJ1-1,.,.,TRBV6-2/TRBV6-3,CASTLWAEGTEAFF,TGTGCCAGCACCCTTTGGGCAGAGGGCACTGAAGCTTTCTTT
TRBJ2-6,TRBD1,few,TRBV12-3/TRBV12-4,CASSFGQGRRSGANVLTF,TGTGCCAGCAGTTTTGGACAGGGCCGACGCTCTGGGGCCAACGTCCTGACTTTC
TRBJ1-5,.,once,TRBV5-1,CASSLGDRFNQPQHF,TGCGCCAGCAGCTTAGGAGACAGGTTCAATCAGCCCCAGCATTTT
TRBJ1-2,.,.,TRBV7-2,CASSFPLSSTVNYGYTF,TGTGCCAGCAGCTTCCCTCTATCGTCGACAGTTAACTATGGCTACACCTTC
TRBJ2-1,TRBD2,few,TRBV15,CATSRDQRSGGPYNEQFF,TGTGCCACCAGCAGAGACCAACGTAGCGGGGGCCCCTACAATGAGCAGTTCTTC
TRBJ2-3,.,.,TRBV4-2,CASSQALRSADTQYF,TGTGCCAGCAGCCAAGCTTTACGTAGCGCAGATACGCAGTATTTT
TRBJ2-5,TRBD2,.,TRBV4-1,CASSQSSTSVETQYF,TGCGCCAGCAGCCAATCCTCGACTAGCGTGGAGACCCAGTACTTC
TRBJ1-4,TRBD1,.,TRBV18,CASSSGTVLNEKLFF,TGTGCCAGCTCGTCGGGGACAGTCCTTAATGAAAAACTGTTTTTT
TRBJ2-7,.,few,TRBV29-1,CSVGGGRGAYEQYF,TGCAGCGTTGGAGGGGGTAGGGGGGCCTACGAGCAGTACTTC
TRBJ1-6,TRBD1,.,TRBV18,CASSPGTGQSPLHF,TGTGCCAGCTCACCCGGGACAGGGCAATCACCCCTCCACTTT
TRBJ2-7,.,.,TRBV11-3,CASSLDWPPRHTYEQYF,TGTGCCAGCAGCTTAGATTGGCCTCCCCGGCATACCTACGAGCAGTACTTC
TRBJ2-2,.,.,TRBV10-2,CASSGGLNTGELFF,TGCGCCAGCAGTGGGGGGCTGAACACCGGGGAGCTGTTTTTT
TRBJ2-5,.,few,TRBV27,CASSLLAFQTQYF,TGTGCCAGCAGTTTACTGGCTTTCCAGACCCAGTACTTC
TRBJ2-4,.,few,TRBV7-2,CASSLVGLTKNIQYF,TGTGCCAGCAGCTTAGTGGGGTTAACCAAAAACATTCAGTACTTC
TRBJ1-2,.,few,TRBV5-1,CASSLDTGYGYTF,TGCGCCAGCAGCTTGGATACTGGCTATGGCTACACCTTC